The text below deals with one T cell receptor (beta chain). Its antigen is undetermined. This specimen comes from a study of cytomegalovirus exposure and HLA in healthy donors. General observations from the study: Across donors, sequencing depth was assumed by presence/absence analyses to be roughly uniform.

The CDR3 is made up of 14 amino acids. The germline V and J ends were trimmed by 6 bases and 4 bases, with 16 bases remaining between them. Germline CDR1 reads MNHNS; CDR2 reads SASEGT. The PCR had 60 Vbeta and 13 Jbeta primers. This table comes from immunoSEQ multiplex PCR, and its TCRdb copy is limited to in-frame clones, with some not included. Among 160,000 or so clones listed, around 80% were seen once. The sequenced sample consisted of PBMCs. The chain uses TRBV6-1 and TRBJ2-7, with a tentative D call TRBD2 (5 bases). The sequence was collected from a male donor in good health and CMV-seronegative. The CDR3 protein is CASRSFEGVYEQYF. CDR3 nucleotides: TGTGCCAGCAGGTCCTTTGAGGGAGTGTACGAGCAGTACTTC.